This T cell receptor beta chain was identified during a study of blood T cell repertoires in COVID-19. Profiled with immunoSEQ multiplex PCR; TCRdb holds only in-frame clones, not every one. This table holds about 82,000 clones, 80% to 90% found once. This CDR3 has 14 residues. Germline CDR1 LGHNA, CDR2 YSLEER. Trimming took 1 base from V and 2 from J, leaving 6 bases between them. The TCR comes from a woman in her forties or fifties with acute COVID-19. This chain connects TRBV4-3 to TRBJ2-1; no definite D call. The specimen was PBMCs or T cells enriched from blood (not recorded which). The CDR3 DNA reads as TGCGCCAGCAGCCAAGTCGTCGCCTACAATGAGCAGTTCTTC. This encodes CASSQVVAYNEQFF.